The present TCR beta chain was sequenced within a study of Graves' ophthalmopathy and Graves' hyperthyroidism (dated by TCRdb to the late 2010s). About the investigation overall: Peripheral blood was collected before any treatment was given, at the time of initial diagnosis. In total, 135 blood samples were TCR-sequenced: under 45 ophthalmopathy, under 85 hyperthyroidism and approximately 17 hyperthyroidism-to-ophthalmopathy patients. In roughly six hyperthyroidism patients, the T-cell repertoires found in thyroid tissue were compared with those found in blood. Following sample collection, hyperthyroidism patients were given methimazole at a starting dose of 30 mg daily, and ophthalmopathy patients were given high-dose intravenous methylprednisolone. The 90 to 100 discovery patients were randomly divided into training and test sets at a 7:3 ratio. TCR beta repertoire signatures were used to distinguish Graves' ophthalmopathy from Graves' hyperthyroidism and to predict progression to ophthalmopathy. The independent validation cohort included about 19 hyperthyroidism patients plus 17 patients who later progressed from hyperthyroidism to ophthalmopathy. To explore V-J signatures distinguishing ophthalmopathy from hyperthyroidism, a discovery set of 100 patients (fewer than 45 ophthalmopathy, 55 to 60 stable hyperthyroidism) was enrolled.

This clonotype has a count of ten or more. Its antigen is not yet known. No base quality values were provided; no much bigger clone lies one nucleotide off. Hyperthyroidism was considered stable if no progression to ophthalmopathy occurred within 18 months of follow-up. Hyperthyroidism patients were newly diagnosed, with disease duration under 2 months, and aged 18 to 65 years. Patients with other autoimmune diseases, uncontrolled infections, pregnancy or lactation were excluded from the study. Diagnosis was based on clinical symptoms, serum thyroxine, TRAb, thyroid ultrasound and orbital computed tomography. Using Ficoll-Paque density gradient centrifugation, PBMCs were isolated from about 9.4 ml of fresh peripheral blood. Total RNA was extracted using Trizol reagent, and RNA quality was checked on an Agilent 2100 Bioanalyzer. For repertoire sequencing, TCR beta CDR3 regions were amplified from RNA transcripts. The first round was an RT-PCR using HTBI primers with the Qiagen OneStep RT-PCR kit, and this first round was followed by a second-round multiplex PCR, then size selection and purification. The libraries underwent paired-end sequencing with 100 bp reads on an Illumina HiSeq2000. Processing in the source paper ran as follows. SOAPnuke was used to process the reads, throwing out any read that had adapters, had uncalled bases, had a mean Phred below 15, or lacked an exact constant-primer or identifier match. COPE v1.2.5 was used to merge high-quality paired reads. Each unique nucleotide sequence was defined as a clonotype, and clonotypes were aligned to IMGT TRB V, D and J references with MiTCR v1.1. The analysis was limited to V-J combinations with a frequency above 0.0001, which together covered just over 98% of the repertoires. A TCR clonal expansion and chaos score per V-J combination was defined as the ratio of F50 clonal expansion to chaos observed in the TCRdist matrix. Welch's t-statistics and random forest were used to narrow the features down to around twelve V-J combinations, which were then fed into a naive Bayes classifier. The similarity between thyroid and blood repertoires was quantified using the Morisita-Horn index. TCRdb reprocessing: public reads trimmed at Q25 with fastp, clones called with MiXCR, in-frame beta chains kept. Identical CDR3 proteins give one entry, which carries the most common genes and DNA. TCRdb, not the original authors, processed these V and J calls. This sample has hundreds of thousands of distinct CDR3 sequences in its table, and under 25% of those were observed once. The ten largest make up 2.5% to 3.5% of the sample.

From the germline V gene (reference sequence), CDR1 is DFQATT and CDR2 is SNEGSKA. The cysteine opens and the phenylalanine closes a CDR3 of 16 amino acids. The only DNA kept is the CDR3, 48 bases in frame from the first base. Trimming takes 2 bases off V and 0 bases off J; junction bases not matched to a gene: 6. The paper as a whole reports these results and caveats: No statistical method was used to predetermine the sample size, and group allocation was not hidden from the investigators. In validation, the model predicted ophthalmopathy progression with about 71% sensitivity and 72.22% specificity; some 13 predicted patients were CT-confirmed with GO in a median of 6.5 months. Among expanded thyroid clonotypes with frequency above 0.001, most also showed up in blood, which suggests that blood repertoires may reflect the thyroid immune response. Ophthalmopathy was separated from stable hyperthyroidism by the 13-signature model with around 88% sensitivity and 81.08% specificity in cross-validation and with 80%/75% in the test set.

The material sequenced was peripheral blood. The receptor was derived from a woman between 18 and 30 years old with stable Graves' hyperthyroidism. Donor details come from another sample of the same person, matched by shared clones. The chain links TRBV20-1 with TRBJ1-2; a stretch of 10 junction bases matches TRBD1. The CDR3 region reads CSARPGQGTPNYGYTF. The DNA sequence is given as TGCAGTGCTAGACCGGGACAGGGGACTCCTAACTATGGCTACACCTTC.